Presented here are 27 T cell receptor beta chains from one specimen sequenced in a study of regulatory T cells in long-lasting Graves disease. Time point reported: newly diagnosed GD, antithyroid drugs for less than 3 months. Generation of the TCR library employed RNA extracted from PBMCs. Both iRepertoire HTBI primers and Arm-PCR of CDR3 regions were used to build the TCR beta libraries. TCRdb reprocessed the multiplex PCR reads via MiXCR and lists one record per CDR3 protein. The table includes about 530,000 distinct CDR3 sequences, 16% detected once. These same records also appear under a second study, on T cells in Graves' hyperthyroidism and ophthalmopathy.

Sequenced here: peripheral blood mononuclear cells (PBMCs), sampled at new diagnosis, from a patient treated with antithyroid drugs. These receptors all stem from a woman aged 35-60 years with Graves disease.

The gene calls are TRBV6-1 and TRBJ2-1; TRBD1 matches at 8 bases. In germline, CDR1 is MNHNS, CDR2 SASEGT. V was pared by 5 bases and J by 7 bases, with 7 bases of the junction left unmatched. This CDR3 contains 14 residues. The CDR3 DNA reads TGTGCCAGCAGTAAGCGGACAGGGTCGAATGAGCAGTTCTTC. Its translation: CASSKRTGSNEQFF.

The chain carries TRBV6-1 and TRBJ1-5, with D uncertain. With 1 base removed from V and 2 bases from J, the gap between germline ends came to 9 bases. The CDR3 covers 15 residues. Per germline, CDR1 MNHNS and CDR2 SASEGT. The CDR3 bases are TGTGCCAGCAGTGAAGGCTTGCAAGGCAATCAGCCCCAGCATTTT. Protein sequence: CASSEGLQGNQPQHF.

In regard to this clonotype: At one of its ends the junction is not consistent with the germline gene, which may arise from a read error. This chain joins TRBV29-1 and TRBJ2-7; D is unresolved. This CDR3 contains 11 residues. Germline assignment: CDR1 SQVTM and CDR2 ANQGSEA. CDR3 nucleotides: TGCAGTGTTGATGGCAGCTACGAGCAGTACTTC. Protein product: CSVDGSYEQYF.

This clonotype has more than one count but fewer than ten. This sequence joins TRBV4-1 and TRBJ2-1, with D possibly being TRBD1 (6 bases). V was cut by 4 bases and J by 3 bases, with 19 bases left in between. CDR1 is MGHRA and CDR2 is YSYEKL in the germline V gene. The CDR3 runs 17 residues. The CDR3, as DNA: TGCGCCAGCAGCCGGGGTCCGGACAGAAGTAGCTACAATGAGCAGTTCTTC. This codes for CASSRGPDRSSYNEQFF.

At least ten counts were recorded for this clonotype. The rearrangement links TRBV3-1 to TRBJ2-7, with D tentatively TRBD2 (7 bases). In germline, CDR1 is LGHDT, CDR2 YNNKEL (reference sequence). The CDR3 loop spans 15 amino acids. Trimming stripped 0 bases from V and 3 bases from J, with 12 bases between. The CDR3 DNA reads TGTGCCAGCAGCCAAGATGAGGGGGGGGACTACGAGCAGTACTTC. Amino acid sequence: CASSQDEGGDYEQYF.

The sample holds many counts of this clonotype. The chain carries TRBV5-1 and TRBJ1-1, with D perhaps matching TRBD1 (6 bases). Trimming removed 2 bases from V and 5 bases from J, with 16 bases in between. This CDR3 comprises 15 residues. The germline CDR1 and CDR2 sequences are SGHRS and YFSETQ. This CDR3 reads CASSFRAGDFTEAFF. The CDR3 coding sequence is TGCGCCAGCAGCTTCAGGGCAGGGGATTTTACTGAAGCTTTCTTT.

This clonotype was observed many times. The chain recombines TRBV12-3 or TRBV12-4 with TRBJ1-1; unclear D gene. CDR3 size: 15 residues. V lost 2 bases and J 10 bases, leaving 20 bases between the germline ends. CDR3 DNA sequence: TGTGCCAGCAGTTTAAGGGAGCGCAACAGATCTGGAGCTTTCTTT. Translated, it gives CASSLRERNRSGAFF.

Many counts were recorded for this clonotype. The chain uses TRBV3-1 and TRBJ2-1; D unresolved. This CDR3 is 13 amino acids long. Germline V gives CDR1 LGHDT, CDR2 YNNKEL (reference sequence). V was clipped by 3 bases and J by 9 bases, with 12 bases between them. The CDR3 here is CASSHLSESEQFF. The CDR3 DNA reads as TGTGCCAGCAGCCATCTTAGTGAGAGTGAGCAGTTCTTC.

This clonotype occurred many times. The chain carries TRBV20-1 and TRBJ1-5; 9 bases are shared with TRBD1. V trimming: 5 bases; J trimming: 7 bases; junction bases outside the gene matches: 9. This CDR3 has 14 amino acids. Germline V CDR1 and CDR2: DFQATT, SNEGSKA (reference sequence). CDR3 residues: CSAGRTGAGQPQHF. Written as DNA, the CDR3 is TGCAGTGCTGGCCGGACAGGGGCAGGCCAGCCCCAGCATTTT.

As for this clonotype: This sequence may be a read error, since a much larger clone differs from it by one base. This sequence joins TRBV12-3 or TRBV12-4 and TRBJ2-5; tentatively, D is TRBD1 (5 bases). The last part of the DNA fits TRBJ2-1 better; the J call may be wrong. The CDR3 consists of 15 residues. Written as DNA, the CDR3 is TGTGCCAGCAGTTTATCGGTCCTCGGGTGGGGCGAGCAGTTCTTC. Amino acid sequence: CASSLSVLGWGEQFF.

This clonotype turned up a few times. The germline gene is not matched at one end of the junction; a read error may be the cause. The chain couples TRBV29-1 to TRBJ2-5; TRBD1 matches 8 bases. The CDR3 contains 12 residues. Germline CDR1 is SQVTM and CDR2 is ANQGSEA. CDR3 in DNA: TGCAGCATTGACAGGGGTTCAGAGACCCAGTACTTC. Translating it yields CSIDRGSETQYF.

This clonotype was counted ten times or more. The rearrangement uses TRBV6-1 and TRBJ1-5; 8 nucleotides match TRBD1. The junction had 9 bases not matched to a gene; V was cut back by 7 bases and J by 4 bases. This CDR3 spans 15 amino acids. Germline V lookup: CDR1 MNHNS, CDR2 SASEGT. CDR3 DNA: TGTGCCAGCAAGAGGGACAGGCAAGCAAATCAGCCCCAGCATTTT. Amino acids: CASKRDRQANQPQHF.

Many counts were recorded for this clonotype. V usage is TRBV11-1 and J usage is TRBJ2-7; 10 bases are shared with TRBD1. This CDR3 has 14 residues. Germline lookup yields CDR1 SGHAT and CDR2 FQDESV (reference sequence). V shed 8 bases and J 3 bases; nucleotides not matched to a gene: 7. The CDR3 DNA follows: TGTGCCAGCGCCCCCGGGACAGGGGTCTACGAGCAGTACTTC. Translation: CASAPGTGVYEQYF.

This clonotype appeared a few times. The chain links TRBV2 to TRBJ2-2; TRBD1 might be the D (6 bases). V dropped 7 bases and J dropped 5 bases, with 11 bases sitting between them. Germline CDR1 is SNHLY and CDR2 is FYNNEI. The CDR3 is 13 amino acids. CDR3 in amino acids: CASNRQDTGELFF. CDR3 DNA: TGTGCCAGCAACCGACAGGATACCGGGGAGCTGTTTTTT.

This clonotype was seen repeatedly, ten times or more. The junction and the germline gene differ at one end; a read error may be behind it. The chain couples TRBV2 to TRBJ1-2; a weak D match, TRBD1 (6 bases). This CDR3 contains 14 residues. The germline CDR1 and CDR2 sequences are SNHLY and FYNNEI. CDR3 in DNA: TGCGCCAGCAGCCCAACCCGGACAGTCTATGGCTACACCTTC. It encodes CASSPTRTVYGYTF.

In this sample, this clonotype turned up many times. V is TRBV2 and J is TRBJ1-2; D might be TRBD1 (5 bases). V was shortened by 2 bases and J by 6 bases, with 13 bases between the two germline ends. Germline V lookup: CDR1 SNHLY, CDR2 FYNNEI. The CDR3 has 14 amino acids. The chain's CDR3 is CASSERRGENGYTF. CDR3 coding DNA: TGTGCCAGCAGTGAAAGAAGGGGCGAGAATGGCTACACCTTC.

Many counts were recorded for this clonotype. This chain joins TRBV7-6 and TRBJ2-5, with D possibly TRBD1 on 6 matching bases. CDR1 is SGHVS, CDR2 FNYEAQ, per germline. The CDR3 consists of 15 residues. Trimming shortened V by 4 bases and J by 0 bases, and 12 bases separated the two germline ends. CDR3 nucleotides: TGTGCCAGCAGCTCGGACAGAGTGTACCAAGAGACCCAGTACTTC. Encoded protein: CASSSDRVYQETQYF.

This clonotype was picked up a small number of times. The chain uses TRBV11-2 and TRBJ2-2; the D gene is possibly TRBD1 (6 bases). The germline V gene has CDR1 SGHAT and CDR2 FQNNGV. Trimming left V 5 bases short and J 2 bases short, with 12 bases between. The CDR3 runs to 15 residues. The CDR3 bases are TGTGCCAGCAGCGAAACAGGGATAAACACCGGGGAGCTGTTTTTT. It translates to CASSETGINTGELFF.

The CDR3 nucleotides are TGTGCCAGCAGGTCCCCTTCTAGCGGGGGGGCTGCGCAGTACTTC. Amino acids: CASRSPSSGGAAQYF. The J gene is TRBJ2-7, the V gene TRBV6-1; 12 bases align to TRBD2. CDR3 size: 15 residues. Losses at the gene ends were 6 bases for V and 9 bases for J; bases not matched to a gene: 12. The germline CDR1 and CDR2 sequences are MNHNS and SASEGT.

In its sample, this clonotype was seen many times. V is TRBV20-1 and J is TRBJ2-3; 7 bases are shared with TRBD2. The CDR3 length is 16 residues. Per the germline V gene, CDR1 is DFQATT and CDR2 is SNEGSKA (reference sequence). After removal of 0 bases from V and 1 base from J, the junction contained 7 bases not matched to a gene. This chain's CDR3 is CSARDAGERGTDTQYF. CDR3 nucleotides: TGCAGTGCTAGAGATGCGGGGGAGCGGGGCACAGATACGCAGTATTTT.

The CDR3 region has the DNA TGCGCCAGCACCCTGGCCGGGGACCTAAGTTCACCCCTCCACTTT. Protein: CASTLAGDLSSPLHF. The chain employs TRBV5-1 and TRBJ1-6; D may be TRBD1 (5 bases). V was cut by 6 bases and J by 9 bases, with 19 bases left in between. The CDR3 is made up of 15 amino acids. Looked up from germline, CDR1 is SGHRS and CDR2 is YFSETQ.

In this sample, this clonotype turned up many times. The CDR3 sequence is CSASGGHGQPQHF. DNA of the CDR3: TGCAGTGCTAGCGGCGGGCATGGTCAGCCCCAGCATTTT. The chain employs TRBV20-1 and TRBJ1-5; D is unclear. Trimming took off 3 bases at V and 6 bases at J, with 12 bases between the two ends. Germline CDR1 reads DFQATT; CDR2 reads SNEGSKA (reference sequence). The CDR3 has 13 amino acids.

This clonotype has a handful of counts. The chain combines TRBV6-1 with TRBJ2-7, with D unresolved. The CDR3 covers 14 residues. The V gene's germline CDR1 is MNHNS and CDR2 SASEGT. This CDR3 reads CAPKKETSAYEQYF. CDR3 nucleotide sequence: TGTGCTCCGAAGAAAGAGACTTCTGCCTACGAGCAGTACTTC.

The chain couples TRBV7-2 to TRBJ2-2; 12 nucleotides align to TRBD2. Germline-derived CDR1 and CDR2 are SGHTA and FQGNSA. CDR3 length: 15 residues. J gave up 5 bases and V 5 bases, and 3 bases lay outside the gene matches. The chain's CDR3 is CASSITSGGTGELFF. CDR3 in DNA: TGTGCCAGCAGCATAACTAGCGGGGGGACCGGGGAGCTGTTTTTT.

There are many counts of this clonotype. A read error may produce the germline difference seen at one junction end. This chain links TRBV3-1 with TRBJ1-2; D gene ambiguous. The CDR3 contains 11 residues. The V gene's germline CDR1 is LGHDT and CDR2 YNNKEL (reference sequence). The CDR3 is CASSQRHNLDF. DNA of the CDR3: TGTGCCAGCAGCCAACGGCACAACCTAGACTTC.

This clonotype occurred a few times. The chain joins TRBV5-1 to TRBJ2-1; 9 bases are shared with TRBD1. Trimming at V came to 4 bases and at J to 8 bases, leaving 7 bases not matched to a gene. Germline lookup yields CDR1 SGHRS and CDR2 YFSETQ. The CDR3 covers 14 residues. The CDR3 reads CASSLGTGLDEQFF. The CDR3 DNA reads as TGCGCCAGCAGCCTAGGGACAGGGCTCGATGAGCAGTTCTTC.

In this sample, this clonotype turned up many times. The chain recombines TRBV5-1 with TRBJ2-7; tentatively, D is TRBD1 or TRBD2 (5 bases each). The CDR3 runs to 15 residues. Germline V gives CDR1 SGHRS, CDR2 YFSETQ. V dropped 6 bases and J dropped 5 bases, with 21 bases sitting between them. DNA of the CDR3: TGCGCCAGCACCCCCAGGATCGGGACGCAGGACGAGCAGTACTTC. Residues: CASTPRIGTQDEQYF.